This TCR beta chain was recovered during a study of PD-1 blockade in classical Hodgkin lymphoma. Profiled with immunoSEQ multiplex PCR; TCRdb holds only in-frame clones, not every one. The top ten clones hold around 25% of a sample with some 13,000 clones, roughly 80% of them seen once. J gave up 1 base and V 5 bases, and 23 bases lay outside the gene matches. The CDR3 is 21 residues long. Germline-derived CDR1 and CDR2 are SGHDN and FVKESK. Broader study findings: Patients excluded were those beginning nivolumab under 1 year after ASCT. CD8+ TCR diversity did not rise significantly by C4D1, unlike CD4+. Newly diagnosed patients were said to have less baseline TCR diversity than healthy donors did. Newly diagnosed patients had diversity similar to the baseline diversity of complete responders.

On this clone: Antigen specificity is unknown.

Each patient experienced a relapse that followed autologous stem cell transplantation, and brentuximab vedotin exposure varied. The chain combines TRBV14 with TRBJ2-4, with 7 bases lining up with TRBD2. The receptor was isolated from a human donor with classical Hodgkin lymphoma. The input for sequencing was peripheral blood mononuclear cells (PBMCs), taken at baseline. The CDR3 sequence: CASSKRNPGLAVEGAKNIQYF. CDR3 coding DNA: TGTGCCAGCAGCAAGAGAAATCCGGGGCTAGCGGTGGAGGGGGCCAAAAACATTCAGTACTTC.